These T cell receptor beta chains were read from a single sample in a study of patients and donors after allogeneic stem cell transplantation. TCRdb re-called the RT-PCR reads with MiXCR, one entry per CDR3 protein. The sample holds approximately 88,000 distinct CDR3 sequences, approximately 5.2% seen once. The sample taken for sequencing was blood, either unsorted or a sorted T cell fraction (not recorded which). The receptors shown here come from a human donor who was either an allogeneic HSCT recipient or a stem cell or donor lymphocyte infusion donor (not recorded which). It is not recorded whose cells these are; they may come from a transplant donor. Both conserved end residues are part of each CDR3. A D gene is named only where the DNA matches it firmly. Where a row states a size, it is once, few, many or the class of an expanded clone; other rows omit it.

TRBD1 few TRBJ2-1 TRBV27 TGTGCCAGCTCGGGACAGTTCAATGAGCAGTTCTTC CASSGQFNEQFF
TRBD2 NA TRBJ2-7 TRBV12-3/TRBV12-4 TGTGCCAGCAGTTCTAGCGGGGGGGCCAGCGAGCAGTACTTC CASSSSGGASEQYF
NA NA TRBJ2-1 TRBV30 TGTGCCTGGAGTTTCCTAGGGGTTGAGCAGTTCTTC CAWSFLGVEQFF
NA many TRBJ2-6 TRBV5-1 TGCGCCAGCAGCTTGGTGGGGCGCTCTGGGGCCAACGTCCTGACTTTC CASSLVGRSGANVLTF
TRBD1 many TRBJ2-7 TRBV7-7 TGTGCCAGCAGCTTGGGACAGGGCCTGGAGCAGTACTTC CASSLGQGLEQYF
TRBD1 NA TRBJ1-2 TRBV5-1 TGCGCCAGCACCCCTACAGGGGTCTATGGCTACACCTTC CASTPTGVYGYTF
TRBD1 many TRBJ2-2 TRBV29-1 TGCAGCGTTGAAGGCAGGGGGCACGGCACCGGGGAGCTGTTTTTT CSVEGRGHGTGELFF
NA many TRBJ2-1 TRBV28 TGTGCCAGCAGTTTAGGGGGTGCTAACTACAATGAGCAGTTCTTC CASSLGGANYNEQFF
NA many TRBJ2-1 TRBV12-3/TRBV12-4 TGTGCCAGCAGACGCGCTATAGCTGAGCAGTTCTTC CASRRAIAEQFF
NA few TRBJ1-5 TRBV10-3 TGTGCCATCAGTGAGGGGGACGGCAATCAGCCCCAGCATTTT CAISEGDGNQPQHF
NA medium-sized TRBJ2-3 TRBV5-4 TGTGCCAGCAGCCTCGATCCCGGGCTCACAGATACGCAGTATTTT CASSLDPGLTDTQYF
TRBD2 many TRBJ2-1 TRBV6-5 TGTGCCAGCAGTTACTCTGGCGGGAGAATCGACAATGAGCAGTTCTTC CASSYSGGRIDNEQFF
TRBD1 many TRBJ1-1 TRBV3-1 TGTGCCAGCAGCCAAGAGCTCGCAGGGGGCTTGAACACTGAAGCTTTCTTT CASSQELAGGLNTEAFF
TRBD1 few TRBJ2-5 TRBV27 TGTGCCAGCAGGATTGACCAGGGGGTGGGGACCCAGTACTTC CASRIDQGVGTQYF
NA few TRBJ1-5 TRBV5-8 TGTGCCAGCAACCTGGTGGGCAATCAGCCCCAGCATTTT CASNLVGNQPQHF
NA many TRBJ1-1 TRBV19 TGTGCCAGTAGTGTCGTTGTGAACACTGAAGCTTTCTTT CASSVVVNTEAFF
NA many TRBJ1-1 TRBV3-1 TGTGCCAGCAGCCAAAGAAGGACGGGGGTGGGGGGCACTGAAGCTTTCTTT CASSQRRTGVGGTEAFF
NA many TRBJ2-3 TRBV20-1 TGCAGTGCCCCGGGGTCAATGGCGGGCACAGATACGCAGTATTTT CSAPGSMAGTDTQYF
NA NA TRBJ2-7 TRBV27 TGTGCCAGCAGTCCCCTAGTGATCCGGGCTAACTCCTACGAGCAGTACTTC CASSPLVIRANSYEQYF
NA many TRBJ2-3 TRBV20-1 TGCAGTGCTAGGACCCAGGTCGACCCTTCGCAGTATTTT CSARTQVDPSQYF
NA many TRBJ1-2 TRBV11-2 TGTGCCAGCAGCCCCTCGCACAGCTCAAACTATGGCTACACCTTC CASSPSHSSNYGYTF
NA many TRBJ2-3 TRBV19 TGTGCCAGTAGTATAGGGCGGTCTCCCTCCACAGATACGCAGTATTTT CASSIGRSPSTDTQYF
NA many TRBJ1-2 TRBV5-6 TGTGCCAGCAGCTTGGCGGGCAGGGGAGGCTATGGCTACACCTTC CASSLAGRGGYGYTF
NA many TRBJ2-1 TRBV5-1 TGCGCCAGCAGCGCGCTGGGTGAGCAGTTCTTC CASSALGEQFF
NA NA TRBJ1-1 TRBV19 TGTGCCAGTAGCCCCGGGGGCGGGCCTGAAGCTTTCTTT CASSPGGGPEAFF
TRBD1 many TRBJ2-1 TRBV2 TGTGCCAGCAAGGCCGACAGGGGGTCGGATGAGCAGTTCTTC CASKADRGSDEQFF
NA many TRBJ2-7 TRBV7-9 TGTGCCAGCAGCTTATTCCGTCAGGCCCCCTACGAGCAGTACTTC CASSLFRQAPYEQYF
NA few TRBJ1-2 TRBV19 TGTGCTACAGGGTACTATGGCTACACCTTC CATGYYGYTF
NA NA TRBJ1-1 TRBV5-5 TGTGCCAGCAGCTTGCCACTCACTGAAGCTTTCTTT CASSLPLTEAFF
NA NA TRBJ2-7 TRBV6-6 TGTGCCAGCAGTGACTCCTACGAGCAGTACTTC CASSDSYEQYF
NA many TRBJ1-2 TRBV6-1 TGTGCCAGCAGTGAAGCCGAGACACTCCGCAGGGGCTACACCTTC CASSEAETLRRGYTF
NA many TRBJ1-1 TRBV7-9 TGTGCCAGCAGCCGCGGGCGTGGCAACACTGAAGCTTTCTTT CASSRGRGNTEAFF